This TCR beta chain was recorded in a study of T-cell memory formation after mild COVID-19. This clonotype appeared many times. Its antigen is unknown. Findings and caveats of the study: The finding that pre-infection memory included some responding clones suggested that cross-reactive memory joined.

V gave up 7 bases and J gave up 0 bases, with 14 bases separating them. The CDR3 consists of 14 residues. Germline assignment: CDR1 SQVTM and CDR2 ANQGSEA. Constant-segment primers and 5'RACE yielded cDNA libraries for TCR alpha and TCR beta, each carrying sample barcodes and UMIs. Each CDR3 protein gets one entry after TCRdb re-called the 5' RACE reads with MiXCR. The sample consists of 120,000 to 150,000 distinct CDR3 sequences, approximately 6% of them appearing once. The chain couples TRBV29-1 to TRBJ2-3; either TRBD1 or TRBD2 may supply D (5 bases each). The TCR originated in an adult woman who had mild COVID-19 (a few samples of this study predate the infection). Cell type and time point are not known. Sequenced: PBMCs or a T cell subset sorted from them (not recorded which). CDR3 bases: TGCAGCGGGAAAGACGGGGCCAGCACAGATACGCAGTATTTT. It encodes CSGKDGASTDTQYF.